These 19 T cell receptor beta chains originate from one sample sequenced in a study of identical twins. TCRdb re-derived calls from the 5' RACE reads in MiXCR, one entry per CDR3 protein. The data hold roughly 470,000 distinct CDR3 sequences, with approximately 15% observed a single time. These same data were also listed under a study on yellow fever vaccine responses in identical twins.

Source material: CD4+ T cells sorted from blood. The receptors derive from a woman under 30 in good health.

The CDR3 sequence: CASSWGLGVAKNIQYF. The DNA of the CDR3 is TGTGCCAGCAGTTGGGGACTAGGTGTGGCCAAAAACATTCAGTACTTC. The chain carries TRBV28 and TRBJ2-4, with TRBD2 matching 8 bases. From germline, CDR1 is MDHEN and CDR2 SYDVKM. The V segment lost 4 bases and the J segment 1 base; nucleotides outside the gene matches: 6. The CDR3 has 16 amino acids.

This clonotype has more than one count but fewer than ten. The chain has TRBV5-1 and TRBJ2-5, with 8 bases aligning to TRBD1. The CDR3 has 15 amino acids. Unmatched junction bases numbered 3, after V lost 2 bases and J lost 0 bases. Germline V lookup: CDR1 SGHRS, CDR2 YFSETQ. The CDR3 loop is CASSFRGQYQETQYF. CDR3 DNA: TGCGCCAGCAGCTTCAGGGGGCAGTACCAAGAGACCCAGTACTTC. The full variable domain, its missing parts supplied by reference TRBV5-1 and TRBJ2-5, is KAGVTQTPRYLIKTRGQQVTLSCSPISGHRSVSWYQQTPGQGLQFLFEYFSETQRNKGNFPGRFSGRQFSNSRSEMNVSTLELGDSALYLCASSFRGQYQETQYFGPGTRLLVL.

The chain is built from TRBV12-3 or TRBV12-4 and TRBJ1-6; D is ambiguous. This CDR3 comprises 14 residues. The V gene lost 6 bases and the J gene lost 3 bases, with 9 bases spanning the gap. Written as DNA, the CDR3 is TGTGCCAGCAGCCCACTCGGCTATAATTCACCCCTCCACTTT. This encodes CASSPLGYNSPLHF.

V and J are TRBV1 and TRBJ2-2; the table's D call of TRBD1 was not tested on the DNA. TRBV1 is designated a pseudogene. The CDR3 sequence is 17 residues long. CDR3 coding DNA: TGCACCAGCAGCCATGGTGGTGGGGGGCCGAGAACCGGGGAGCTGTTTTTT. Translating it yields CTSSHGGGGPRTGELFF.

This clonotype appeared a few times. The rearrangement uses TRBV6-1 and TRBJ1-1, with D uncertain. This CDR3 has 14 amino acids. V was clipped by 5 bases and J by 2 bases, with 12 bases between them. The V gene's germline CDR1 is MNHNS and CDR2 SASEGT. The CDR3 nucleotides read TGTGCCAGCAGTCGACGGACGGTAAACACTGAAGCTTTCTTT. Its translation is CASSRRTVNTEAFF.

This clonotype was detected only a few times. The V and J genes are TRBV6-1 and TRBJ2-5; 8 nucleotides agree with TRBD2. Germline CDR1 is MNHNS and CDR2 is SASEGT. The length of the CDR3 is 15 residues. The ends lost 7 bases at V and 4 bases at J; junction bases unmatched: 11. The CDR3 spells CASTLGGLVGETQYF. As DNA, the CDR3 is TGTGCCAGCACCTTGGGGGGACTAGTAGGAGAGACCCAGTACTTC.

J is TRBJ2-3 and V is TRBV7-9, with a tentative D call TRBD2 (6 bases). This CDR3 comprises 16 residues. CDR1 is SEHNR, CDR2 FQNEAQ, per germline (reference sequence). The V end lost 6 bases, the J end lost 11 bases, and 27 bases lay between the germline ends. The DNA of the CDR3 is TGTGCCAGCAGGGCCCCTATGGGGGGTGACAGAGGAGGGCAGTATTTT. It codes for CASRAPMGGDRGGQYF.

This chain connects TRBV30 to TRBJ1-1; maybe TRBD1 (5 bases). Germline V CDR1 and CDR2: GTSNPN, SVGIG (reference sequence). V gave up 4 bases and J gave up 4 bases, with 19 bases separating them. CDR3 length equals 15 residues. Here the CDR3 DNA reads TGTGCCTGGATACGTCAGTCAAAGGGGTCCACTGAAGCTTTCTTT. It specifies CAWIRQSKGSTEAFF.

The chain uses TRBV6-1 and TRBJ1-6, with 7 positions matching TRBD1. J gave up 10 bases and V 6 bases, and 12 bases lay outside the gene matches. This CDR3 has 15 residues. Germline lookup yields CDR1 MNHNS and CDR2 SASEGT. CDR3: CASRRGTVLRSPLHF. Written as DNA, the CDR3 is TGTGCCAGCAGACGCGGGACAGTCCTACGGTCACCCCTCCACTTT.

In its sample, this clonotype was seen a few times. The genes are TRBV20-1 and TRBJ1-5, with a weak D call TRBD1 (6 bases). V was cut by 3 bases and J by 0 bases, with 18 bases left in between. From germline, CDR1 is DFQATT and CDR2 SNEGSKA (reference sequence). CDR3 length: 17 amino acids. DNA for the CDR3: TGCAGTGCTAGTTCGGACAGTCTCGGCCATAGCAATCAGCCCCAGCATTTT. Protein sequence: CSASSDSLGHSNQPQHF.

At least ten counts were recorded for this clonotype. The chain uses TRBV5-1 and TRBJ2-1, with D maybe TRBD2 (6 bases). Trimming removed 7 bases at V and 5 bases at J, with 16 bases between. CDR3 length: 14 amino acids. Germline lookup yields CDR1 SGHRS and CDR2 YFSETQ. The CDR3 coding sequence is TGCGCCAGCCGGAGGGGCTGGAAAAACAATGAGCAGTTCTTC. Translated: CASRRGWKNNEQFF.

The sample holds a few counts of this clonotype. This chain connects TRBV6-5 to TRBJ2-3; possibly TRBD2 for D (6 bases). With 4 bases removed from V and 6 bases from J, the gap between germline ends came to 20 bases. Germline CDR1 and CDR2: MNHEY and SVGAGI. The CDR3 consists of 16 residues. CDR3 region: CASSLAIGTALDTQYF. The CDR3 bases are TGTGCCAGCAGTTTGGCCATCGGGACTGCCTTGGATACGCAGTATTTT.

The rearrangement uses TRBV6-2 or TRBV6-3 and TRBJ2-5, with D possibly being TRBD1 (5 bases). Germline V gene sequence: CDR1 MNHEY, CDR2 SVGEGT. V was shortened by 2 bases and J by 3 bases, with 22 bases between the two germline ends. This CDR3 region has 18 residues. The CDR3 nucleotides read TGTGCCAGCAGTTACCCGAAAGGCCCTATCGACAGAAAAGAGACCCAGTACTTC. It translates to CASSYPKGPIDRKETQYF.

This clonotype showed up many times. This chain connects TRBV2 to TRBJ2-6; D is unresolved. Deletions cut 1 base from V and 2 bases from J, with 6 bases between. This CDR3 is built from 15 residues. The V gene's germline CDR1 is SNHLY and CDR2 FYNNEI. The CDR3 DNA reads as TGTGCCAGCAGTGAAGTTGCAGCTGGGGCCAACGTCCTGACTTTC. Translating it yields CASSEVAAGANVLTF.

The V gene is TRBV7-2, the J gene TRBJ1-2, with 7 nucleotides matching TRBD1. This CDR3 comprises 14 residues. From germline, CDR1 is SGHTA and CDR2 FQGNSA. The trim removed 5 bases at V and 4 bases at J, leaving 7 bases unmatched. CDR3 in DNA: TGTGCCAGCAGCCTAGGGGGCAGCCGCTATGGCTACACCTTC. It yields the protein CASSLGGSRYGYTF. The complete variable domain, with remaining parts taken from reference TRBV7-2 and TRBJ1-2, reads GAGVSQSPSNKVTEKGKDVELRCDPISGHTALYWYRQSLGQGLEFLIYFQGNSAPDKSGLPSDRFSAERTGGSVSTLTIQRTQQEDSAVYLCASSLGGSRYGYTFGSGTRLTVV.

The chain links TRBV6-1 to TRBJ1-4; D call uncertain. Per germline, CDR1 MNHNS and CDR2 SASEGT. The V and J ends lost 6 bases and 6 bases respectively, with 14 bases between them. The CDR3 has 14 amino acids. The CDR3 region has the DNA TGTGCCAGCAGACCGGGGATTTGGGATGAAAAACTGTTTTTT. It encodes CASRPGIWDEKLFF.

This clonotype was seen a handful of times. The chain joins TRBV20-1 to TRBJ2-3; TRBD1 matches at 7 bases. The CDR3 spans 16 residues. After removal of 1 base from V and 4 bases from J, the junction contained 11 bases not matched to a gene. Germline-derived CDR1 and CDR2 are DFQATT and SNEGSKA (reference sequence). In DNA form, the CDR3 reads TGCAGTGCTAGAGTGCTCGGTAGGGGGCAGGCAGATACGCAGTATTTT. It is translated as CSARVLGRGQADTQYF.

The V call is TRBV19, the J call TRBJ1-5, with D perhaps matching TRBD1 (5 bases). The germline V gene encodes CDR1 LNHDA and CDR2 SQIVND (reference sequence). Trimming took off 7 bases at V and 5 bases at J, with 18 bases between the two ends. This CDR3 region has 15 residues. CDR3 in amino acids: CASIKGQGRYQPQHF. The CDR3 region has the DNA TGTGCCAGTATCAAGGGGCAGGGAAGATATCAGCCCCAGCATTTT.

J is TRBJ1-1 and V is TRBV27; TRBD1 aligns across 8 bases. Germline values: CDR1 MNHEY, CDR2 SMNVEV (reference sequence). This CDR3 spans 15 amino acids. V lost 6 bases, J lost 5 bases, and 11 bases stayed unmatched. CDR3 DNA: TGTGCCAGCAGGGTGGATCGGACAGGGCGGACTGAAGCTTTCTTT. This gives the protein CASRVDRTGRTEAFF.